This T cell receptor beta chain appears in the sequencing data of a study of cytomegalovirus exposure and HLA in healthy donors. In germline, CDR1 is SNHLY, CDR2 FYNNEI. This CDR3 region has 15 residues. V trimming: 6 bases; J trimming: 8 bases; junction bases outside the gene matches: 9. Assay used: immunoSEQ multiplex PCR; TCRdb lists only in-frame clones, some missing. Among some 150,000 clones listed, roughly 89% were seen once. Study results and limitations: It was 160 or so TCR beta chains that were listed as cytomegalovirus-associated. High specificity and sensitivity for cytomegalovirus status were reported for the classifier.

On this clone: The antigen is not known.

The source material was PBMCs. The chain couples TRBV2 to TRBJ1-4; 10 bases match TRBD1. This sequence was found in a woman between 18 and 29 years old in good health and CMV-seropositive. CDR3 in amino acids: CASRTGTGVGEKLFF. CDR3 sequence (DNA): TGTGCCAGCAGAACCGGGACAGGGGTGGGGGAAAAACTGTTTTTT.